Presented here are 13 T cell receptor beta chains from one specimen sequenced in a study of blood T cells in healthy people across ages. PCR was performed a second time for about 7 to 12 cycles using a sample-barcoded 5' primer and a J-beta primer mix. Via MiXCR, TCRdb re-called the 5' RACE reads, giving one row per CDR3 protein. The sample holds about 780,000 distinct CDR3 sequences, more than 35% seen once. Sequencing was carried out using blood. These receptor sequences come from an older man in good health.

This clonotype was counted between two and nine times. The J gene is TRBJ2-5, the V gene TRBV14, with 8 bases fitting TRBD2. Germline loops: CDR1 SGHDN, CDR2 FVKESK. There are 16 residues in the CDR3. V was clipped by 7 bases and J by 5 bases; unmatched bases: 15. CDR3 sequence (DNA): TGTGCCAGCACGGCCGGGGAAGCGGGAGTAACGGAGACCCAGTACTTC. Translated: CASTAGEAGVTETQYF.

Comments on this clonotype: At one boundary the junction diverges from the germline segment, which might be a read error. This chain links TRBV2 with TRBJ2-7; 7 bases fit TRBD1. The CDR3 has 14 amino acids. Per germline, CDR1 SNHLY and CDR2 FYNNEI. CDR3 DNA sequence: TGTGCCAGCAATGAAGACAGGGCGGGCTACGAGCAGTACTTC. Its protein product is CASNEDRAGYEQYF.

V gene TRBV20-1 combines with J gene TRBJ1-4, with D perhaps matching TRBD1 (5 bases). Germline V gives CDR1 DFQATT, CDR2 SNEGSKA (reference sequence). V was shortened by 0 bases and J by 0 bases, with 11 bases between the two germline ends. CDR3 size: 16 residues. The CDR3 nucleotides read TGCAGTGCTAGAGATGACAGTCCCTCAACTAATGAAAAACTGTTTTTT. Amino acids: CSARDDSPSTNEKLFF.

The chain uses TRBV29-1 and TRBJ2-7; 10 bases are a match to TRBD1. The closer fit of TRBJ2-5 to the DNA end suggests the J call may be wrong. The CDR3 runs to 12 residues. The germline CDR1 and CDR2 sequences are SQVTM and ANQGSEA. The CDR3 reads CSTRQGAETQYF. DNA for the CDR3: TGCAGCACCAGACAGGGGGCAGAGACCCAGTACTTC.

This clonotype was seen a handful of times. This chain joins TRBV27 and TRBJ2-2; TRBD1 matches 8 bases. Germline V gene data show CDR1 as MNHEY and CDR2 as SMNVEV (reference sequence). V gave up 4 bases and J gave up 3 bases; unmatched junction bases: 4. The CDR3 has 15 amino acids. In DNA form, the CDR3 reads TGTGCCAGCAGTTCTACAGGGGGTCACACCGGGGAGCTGTTTTTT. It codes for CASSSTGGHTGELFF.

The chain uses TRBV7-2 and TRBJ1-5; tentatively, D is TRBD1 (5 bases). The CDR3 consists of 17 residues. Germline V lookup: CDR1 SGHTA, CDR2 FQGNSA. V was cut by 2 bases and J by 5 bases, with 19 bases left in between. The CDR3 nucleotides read TGTGCCAGCAGCTTAATGGTGAGCCAGGGCGGCTATCAGCCCCAGCATTTT. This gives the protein CASSLMVSQGGYQPQHF.

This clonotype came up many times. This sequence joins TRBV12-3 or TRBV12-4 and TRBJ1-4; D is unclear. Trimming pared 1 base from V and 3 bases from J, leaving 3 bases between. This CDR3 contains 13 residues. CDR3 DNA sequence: TGTGCCAGCAGTTTAGGGGCTAATGAAAAACTGTTTTTT. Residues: CASSLGANEKLFF.

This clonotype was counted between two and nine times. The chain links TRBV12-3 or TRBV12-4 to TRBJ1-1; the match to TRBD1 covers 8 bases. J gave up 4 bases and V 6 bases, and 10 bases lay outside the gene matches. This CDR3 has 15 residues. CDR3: CASSPLGQGSTEAFF. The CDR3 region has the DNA TGTGCCAGCAGCCCCCTCGGACAGGGTAGCACTGAAGCTTTCTTT.

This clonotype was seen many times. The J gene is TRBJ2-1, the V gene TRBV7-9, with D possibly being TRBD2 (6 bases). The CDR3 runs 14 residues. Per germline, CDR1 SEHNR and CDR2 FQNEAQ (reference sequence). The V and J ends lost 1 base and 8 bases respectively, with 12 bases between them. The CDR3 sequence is CASSLDWGGDEQFF. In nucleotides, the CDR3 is TGTGCCAGCAGCTTAGATTGGGGAGGCGATGAGCAGTTCTTC.

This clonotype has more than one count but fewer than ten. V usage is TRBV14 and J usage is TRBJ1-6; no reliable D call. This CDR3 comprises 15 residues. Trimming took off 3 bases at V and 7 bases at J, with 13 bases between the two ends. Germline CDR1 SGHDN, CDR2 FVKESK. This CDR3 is CASSHRGIGNSPLHF. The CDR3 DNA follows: TGTGCCAGCAGCCACCGCGGCATAGGAAATTCACCCCTCCACTTT.

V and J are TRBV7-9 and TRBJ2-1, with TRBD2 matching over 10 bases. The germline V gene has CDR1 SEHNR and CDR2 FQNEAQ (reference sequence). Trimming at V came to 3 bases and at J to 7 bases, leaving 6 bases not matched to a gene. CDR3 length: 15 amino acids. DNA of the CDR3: TGTGCCAGCAGCTTCTTCAGCGGGAGGGCGAATGAGCAGTTCTTC. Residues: CASSFFSGRANEQFF. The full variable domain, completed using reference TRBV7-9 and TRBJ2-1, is DTGVSQNPRHKITKRGQNVTFRCDPISEHNRLYWYRQTLGQGPEFLTYFQNEAQLEKSRLLSDRFSAERPKGSFSTLEIQRTEQGDSAMYLCASSFFSGRANEQFFGPGTRLTVL.

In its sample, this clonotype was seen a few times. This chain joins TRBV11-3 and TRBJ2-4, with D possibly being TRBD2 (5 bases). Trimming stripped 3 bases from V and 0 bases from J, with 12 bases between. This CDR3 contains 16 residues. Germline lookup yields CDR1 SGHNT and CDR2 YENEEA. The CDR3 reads CASSFFGGGAKNIQYF. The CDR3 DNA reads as TGTGCCAGCAGCTTTTTCGGCGGAGGAGCCAAAAACATTCAGTACTTC.

CDR3 DNA: TGTGCCAGCAGTGCTACTAGCGGGAGTGATACGCAGTATTTT. It translates to CASSATSGSDTQYF. The J gene is TRBJ2-3, the V gene TRBV2, with TRBD2 matching 11 bases. The CDR3 contains 14 residues. After removal of 4 bases from V and 6 bases from J, the junction contained 3 bases not matched to a gene. Per the germline V gene, CDR1 is SNHLY and CDR2 is FYNNEI.